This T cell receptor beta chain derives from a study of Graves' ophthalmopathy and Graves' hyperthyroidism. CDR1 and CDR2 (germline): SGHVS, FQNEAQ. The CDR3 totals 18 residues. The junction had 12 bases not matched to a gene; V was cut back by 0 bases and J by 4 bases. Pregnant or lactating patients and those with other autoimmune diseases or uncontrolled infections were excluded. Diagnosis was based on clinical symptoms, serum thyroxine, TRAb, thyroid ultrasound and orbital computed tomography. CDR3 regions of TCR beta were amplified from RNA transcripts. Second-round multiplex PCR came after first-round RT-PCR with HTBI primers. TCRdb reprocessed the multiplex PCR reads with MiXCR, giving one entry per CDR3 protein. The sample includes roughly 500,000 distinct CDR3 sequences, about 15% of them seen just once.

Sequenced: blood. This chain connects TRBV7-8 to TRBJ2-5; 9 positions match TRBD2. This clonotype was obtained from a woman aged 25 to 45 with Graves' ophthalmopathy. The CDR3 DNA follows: TGTGCCAGCAGCTTAGCGAGGGGACTAGCATCAGGTCGAGAGACCCAGTACTTC. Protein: CASSLARGLASGRETQYF.